This T cell receptor (beta chain) was retrieved from a study of cytomegalovirus exposure and HLA in healthy donors. Germline assignment: CDR1 MDHEN and CDR2 SYDVKM. The CDR3 length is 15 residues. V was trimmed by 4 bases and J by 0 bases, leaving 10 bases between them. Using immunoSEQ multiplex PCR, the repertoire was profiled, and TCRdb retains in-frame clones only, with some absent. The sample includes roughly 120,000 clones, about 87% seen only once; the top ten take around 2%. The TCR comes from a man aged 18 to 30 in good health and CMV-seronegative. The V and J genes are TRBV28 and TRBJ1-5; TRBD1 might be the D (5 bases). The sequenced material came from PBMCs. In nucleotides, the CDR3 is TGTGCCAGCAGTTCATCAGGGTATAGCAATCAGCCCCAGCATTTT. Translated: CASSSSGYSNQPQHF.